This T cell receptor beta chain is from a study of T cells after posttransplantation cyclophosphamide. Treatment was busulfan-fludarabine conditioning, a marrow graft, and cyclophosphamide on days +3 and +4. Assay: immunoSEQ multiplex PCR; the TCRdb copy retains only in-frame clones and omits some. The sample presents 7,500 to 8,000 clones, none singletons. General study results and limits: Skin or GI-infiltrating T cells shared few TRB sequences with blood. Recipient CMV seropositivity and CMV reactivation strongly tracked TRB clonality. Later post-transplant blood repertoires were often dominated by donor CD8+ memory clones.

Germline assignment: CDR1 SGHRS and CDR2 YFSETQ. The CDR3 covers 14 residues. V lost 4 bases to trimming and J lost 5 bases; unmatched junction nucleotides: 9. This clone was counted many times. Its antigen remains unidentified. The source is a female patient between 55 and 75 years old who received an allogeneic stem cell transplant from an unrelated donor, was CMV-positive, and had acute GVHD only. The graft donor may account for some of the T cells. J is TRBJ2-7 and V is TRBV5-1, with 7 bases aligning to TRBD1. The material was PBMCs, obtained approximately 3 months after allogeneic stem cell transplant with posttransplant cyclophosphamide. The CDR3 coding sequence is TGCGCCAGCAGCCAAGGACAGGTCAGGGACGAGCAGTACTTC. It yields the protein CASSQGQVRDEQYF.